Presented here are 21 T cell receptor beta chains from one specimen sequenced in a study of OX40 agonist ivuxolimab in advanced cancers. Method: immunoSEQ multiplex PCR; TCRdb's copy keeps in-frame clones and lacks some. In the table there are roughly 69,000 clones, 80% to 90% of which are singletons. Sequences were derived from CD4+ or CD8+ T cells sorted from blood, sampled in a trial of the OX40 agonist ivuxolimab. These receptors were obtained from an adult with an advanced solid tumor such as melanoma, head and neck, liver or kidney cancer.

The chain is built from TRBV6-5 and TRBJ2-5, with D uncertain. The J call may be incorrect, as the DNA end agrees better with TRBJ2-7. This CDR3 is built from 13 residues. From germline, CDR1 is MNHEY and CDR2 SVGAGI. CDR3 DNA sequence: TGTGCCAGCAGTTACCAGGCGAATTACGAGCAGTACTTC. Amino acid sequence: CASSYQANYEQYF.

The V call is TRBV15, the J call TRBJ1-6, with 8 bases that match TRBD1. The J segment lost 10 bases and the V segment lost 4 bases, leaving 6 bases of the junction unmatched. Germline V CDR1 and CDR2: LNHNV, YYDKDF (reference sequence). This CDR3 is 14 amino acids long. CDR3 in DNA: TGTGCCACCAGCATATTGACAGGGGCCTCACCCCTCCACTTT. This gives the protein CATSILTGASPLHF.

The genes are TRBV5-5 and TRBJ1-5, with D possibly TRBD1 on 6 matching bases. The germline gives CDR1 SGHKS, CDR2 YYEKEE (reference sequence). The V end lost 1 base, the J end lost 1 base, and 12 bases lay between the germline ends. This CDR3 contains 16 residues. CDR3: CASSLMGGRSNQPQHF. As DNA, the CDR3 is TGTGCCAGCAGCTTGATGGGGGGGCGAAGCAATCAGCCCCAGCATTTT.

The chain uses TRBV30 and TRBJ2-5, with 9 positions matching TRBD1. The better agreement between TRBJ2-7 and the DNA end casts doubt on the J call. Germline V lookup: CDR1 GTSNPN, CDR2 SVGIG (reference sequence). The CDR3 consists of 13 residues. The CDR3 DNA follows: TGTGCCTGGAGCGGGACAGGGACTTTCGAGCAGTACTTC. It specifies CAWSGTGTFEQYF.

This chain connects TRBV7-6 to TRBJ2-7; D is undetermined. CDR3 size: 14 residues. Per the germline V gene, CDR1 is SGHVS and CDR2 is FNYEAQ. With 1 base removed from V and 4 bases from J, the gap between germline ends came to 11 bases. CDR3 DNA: TGTGCCAGCAGCTTAGGGACGGAAATATACGAGCAGTACTTC. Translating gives CASSLGTEIYEQYF.

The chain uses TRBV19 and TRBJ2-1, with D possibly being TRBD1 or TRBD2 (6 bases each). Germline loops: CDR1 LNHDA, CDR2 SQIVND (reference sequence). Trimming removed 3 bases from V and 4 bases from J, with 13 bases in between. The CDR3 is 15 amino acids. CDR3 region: CASSIWGALYNEQFF. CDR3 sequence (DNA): TGTGCCAGTAGTATTTGGGGGGCGTTATACAATGAGCAGTTCTTC. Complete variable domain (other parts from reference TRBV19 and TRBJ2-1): DGGITQSPKYLFRKEGQNVTLSCEQNLNHDAMYWYRQDPGQGLRLIYYSQIVNDFQKGDIAEGYSVSREKKESFPLTVTSAQKNPTAFYLCASSIWGALYNEQFFGPGTRLTVL.

CDR3 residues: CASSQQGGNQPQHF. The CDR3 DNA sequence: TGCGCCAGCAGCCAACAGGGAGGCAATCAGCCCCAGCATTTT. The V call is TRBV4-1, the J call TRBJ1-5; possible D gene TRBD1, 5 bases. The V end lost 2 bases, the J end lost 2 bases, and 7 bases lay between the germline ends. Germline-derived CDR1 and CDR2 are MGHRA and YSYEKL. The CDR3 length is 14 residues.

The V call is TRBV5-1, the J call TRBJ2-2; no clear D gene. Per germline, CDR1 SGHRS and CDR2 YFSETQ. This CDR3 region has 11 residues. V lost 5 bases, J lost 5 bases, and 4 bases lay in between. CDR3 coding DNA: TGCGCCAGCAGGGAAACCGGGGAGCTGTTTTTT. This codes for CASRETGELFF.

The CDR3 bases are TGTGCCAGCAGCCTGACAGGGTTACAAGAGACCCAGTACTTC. It translates to CASSLTGLQETQYF. The V and J genes are TRBV7-9 and TRBJ2-5; 7 bases agree with TRBD1. Looked up from germline, CDR1 is SEHNR and CDR2 is FQNEAQ (reference sequence). The V gene end was trimmed by 5 bases and the J gene end by 2 bases; junction bases not matched to a gene: 5. The CDR3 is made up of 14 amino acids.

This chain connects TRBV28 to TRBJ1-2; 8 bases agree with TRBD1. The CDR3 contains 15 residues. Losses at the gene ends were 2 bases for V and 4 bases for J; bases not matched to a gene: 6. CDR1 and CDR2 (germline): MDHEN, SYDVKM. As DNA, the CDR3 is TGTGCCAGCAGTTTAGGGGCGCAGGGGGCCTATGGCTACACCTTC. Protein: CASSLGAQGAYGYTF.

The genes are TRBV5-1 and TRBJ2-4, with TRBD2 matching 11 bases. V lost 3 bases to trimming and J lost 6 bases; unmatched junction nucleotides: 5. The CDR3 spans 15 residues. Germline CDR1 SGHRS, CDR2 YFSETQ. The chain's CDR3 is CASSSLAGDLNIQYF. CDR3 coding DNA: TGCGCCAGCAGCTCACTAGCGGGAGACCTAAACATTCAGTACTTC.

The CDR3 protein is CASSTGQSANYGYTF. The DNA of the CDR3 is TGCGCCAGCAGCACCGGACAGTCAGCTAACTATGGCTACACCTTC. The chain carries TRBV5-1 and TRBJ1-2; D might be TRBD1 (6 bases). V gave up 4 bases and J gave up 0 bases, with 13 bases separating them. This CDR3 is 15 amino acids long. CDR1 and CDR2 (germline): SGHRS, YFSETQ.

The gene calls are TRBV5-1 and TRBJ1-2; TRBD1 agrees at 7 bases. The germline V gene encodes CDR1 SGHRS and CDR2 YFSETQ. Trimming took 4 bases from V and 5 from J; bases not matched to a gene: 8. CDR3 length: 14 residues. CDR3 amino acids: CASSLGVQGYGYTF. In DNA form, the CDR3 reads TGCGCCAGCAGCCTGGGGGTACAGGGGTATGGCTACACCTTC.

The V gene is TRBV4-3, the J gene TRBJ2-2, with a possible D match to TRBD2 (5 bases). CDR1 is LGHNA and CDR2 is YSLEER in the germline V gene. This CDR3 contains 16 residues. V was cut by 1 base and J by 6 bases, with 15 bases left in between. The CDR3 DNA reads TGCGCCAGCAGCCAAGTGGCGGGTCGGTCGTCCGGGGAGCTGTTTTTT. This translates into CASSQVAGRSSGELFF.

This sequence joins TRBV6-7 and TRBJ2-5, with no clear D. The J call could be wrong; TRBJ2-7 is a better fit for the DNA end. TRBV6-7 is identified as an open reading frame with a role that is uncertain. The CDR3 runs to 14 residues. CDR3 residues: CASSYIGRPYEQYF. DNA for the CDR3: TGTGCCAGCAGTTACATCGGCAGGCCCTACGAGCAGTACTTC.

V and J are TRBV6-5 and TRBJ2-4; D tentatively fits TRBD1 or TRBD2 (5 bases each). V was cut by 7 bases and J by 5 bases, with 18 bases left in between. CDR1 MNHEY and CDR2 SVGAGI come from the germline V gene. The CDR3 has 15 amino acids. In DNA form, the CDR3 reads TGTGCCAGCACCCCCTCCGGGACCCACCAAAACATTCAGTACTTC. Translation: CASTPSGTHQNIQYF.

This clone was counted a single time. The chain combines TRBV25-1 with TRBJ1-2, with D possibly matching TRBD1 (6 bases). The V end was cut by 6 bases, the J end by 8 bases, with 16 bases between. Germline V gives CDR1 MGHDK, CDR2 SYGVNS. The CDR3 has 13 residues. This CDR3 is CASRDLTGRGYTF. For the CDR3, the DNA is TGTGCCAGCAGGGACTTGACAGGAAGGGGCTACACCTTC.

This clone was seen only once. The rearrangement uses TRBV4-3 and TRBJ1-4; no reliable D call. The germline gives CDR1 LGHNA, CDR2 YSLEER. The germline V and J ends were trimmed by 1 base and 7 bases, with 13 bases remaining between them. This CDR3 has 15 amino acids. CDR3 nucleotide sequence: TGCGCCAGCAGCCAAGGCGGGCTAGATGGTGAAAAACTGTTTTTT. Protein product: CASSQGGLDGEKLFF.

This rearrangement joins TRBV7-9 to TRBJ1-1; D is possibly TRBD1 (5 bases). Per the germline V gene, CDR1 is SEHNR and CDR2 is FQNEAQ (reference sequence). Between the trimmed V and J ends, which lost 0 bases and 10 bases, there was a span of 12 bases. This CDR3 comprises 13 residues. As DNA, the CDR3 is TGTGCCAGCAGCTTAGCCCCAGGGAGGGGAGCTTTCTTT. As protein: CASSLAPGRGAFF.

The CDR3 nucleotides are TGCGCCAGCAGCCAAGATGGCCCTAGCGGATGGAATGAGCAGTTCTTC. It specifies CASSQDGPSGWNEQFF. The chain recombines TRBV4-3 with TRBJ2-1, with TRBD2 matching 7 bases. J was trimmed by 7 bases and V by 0 bases; bases with no gene match: 9. Germline lookup yields CDR1 LGHNA and CDR2 YSLEER. This CDR3 is built from 16 residues.

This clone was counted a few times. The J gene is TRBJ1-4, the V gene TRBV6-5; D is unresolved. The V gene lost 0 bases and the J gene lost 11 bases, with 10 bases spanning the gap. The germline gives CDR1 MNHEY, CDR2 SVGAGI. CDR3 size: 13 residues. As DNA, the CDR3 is TGTGCCAGCAGTTACTCGTCCGGGCACAAACTGTTTTTT. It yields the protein CASSYSSGHKLFF.